Following are 9 T cell receptor beta chains from one sample sequenced in a study of blood T cell repertoires in COVID-19. Assay: immunoSEQ multiplex PCR; the TCRdb copy retains only in-frame clones and omits some. Among approximately 260,000 clones, more than 70% were seen once, and the ten largest hold approximately 2%. Specimen: peripheral blood. Receptor source: a woman in her thirties or forties who had recovered from COVID-19.

The rearrangement links TRBV7-3 to TRBJ2-5; a weak D match, TRBD1 (5 bases). CDR3 length: 14 amino acids. The germline V gene has CDR1 SGHTA and CDR2 FQGTGA. Trimming left V 2 bases short and J 3 bases short, with 10 bases between. CDR3 protein: CASSLGRAKETQYF. The CDR3 nucleotides read TGTGCCAGCAGCTTAGGCAGGGCAAAAGAGACCCAGTACTTC.

The J gene is TRBJ2-2, the V gene TRBV7-2; 9 bases are shared with TRBD1. With 1 base clipped from V and 1 base from J, the junction kept 4 bases outside the gene matches. Germline CDR1 and CDR2: SGHTA and FQGNSA. The CDR3 consists of 17 residues. This CDR3 is CASSLGKGQGNTGELFF. The CDR3 nucleotides read TGTGCCAGCAGCTTAGGCAAGGGACAGGGGAACACCGGGGAGCTGTTTTTT.

In this sample, this clone turned up a few times. The chain links TRBV7-9 to TRBJ1-1; 10 bases line up with TRBD1. With 1 base clipped from V and 10 bases from J, the junction kept 18 bases outside the gene matches. The germline V gene encodes CDR1 SEHNR and CDR2 FQNEAQ (reference sequence). The CDR3 is made up of 18 amino acids. The CDR3 DNA reads TGTGCCAGCAGCTTAGTAGTAGTTTCCGGGACAGGGGTTGGGGGAGCTTTCTTT. Amino acids: CASSLVVVSGTGVGGAFF. Drawing the rest from reference TRBV7-9 and TRBJ1-1, the complete variable domain is DTGVSQNPRHKITKRGQNVTFRCDPISEHNRLYWYRQTLGQGPEFLTYFQNEAQLEKSRLLSDRFSAERPKGSFSTLEIQRTEQGDSAMYLCASSLVVVSGTGVGGAFFGQGTRLTVV.

This chain uses TRBV7-3 with TRBJ2-1; TRBD1 matches 8 bases. V lost 1 base to trimming and J lost 6 bases; unmatched junction nucleotides: 5. Germline loops: CDR1 SGHTA, CDR2 FQGTGA. The CDR3 runs 15 residues. The CDR3 sequence: CASSLSDRGGNEQFF. The CDR3 DNA sequence: TGTGCCAGCAGCTTAAGCGACAGGGGCGGCAATGAGCAGTTCTTC.

The rearrangement links TRBV7-3 to TRBJ2-3; 16 positions agree with TRBD2. The CDR3 consists of 19 residues. Germline-derived CDR1 and CDR2 are SGHTA and FQGTGA. The V gene end was trimmed by 5 bases and the J gene end by 1 base; junction bases not matched to a gene: 9. The CDR3 loop reads CASSPPGLAGGRGTDTQYF. The CDR3 DNA follows: TGTGCCAGCAGCCCCCCGGGACTAGCGGGAGGGAGGGGCACAGATACGCAGTATTTT.

The table lists this clone with a count of one. V and J are TRBV27 and TRBJ2-5; 8 bases agree with TRBD1. Germline assignment: CDR1 MNHEY and CDR2 SMNVEV (reference sequence). V dropped 5 bases and J dropped 4; count of bases not matched to a gene: 12. CDR3 length equals 16 residues. CDR3 residues: CASSPDLGQGGETQYF. The CDR3 DNA follows: TGTGCCAGCAGTCCAGACCTTGGACAGGGCGGAGAGACCCAGTACTTC.

This clone has a single count. The chain carries TRBV9 and TRBJ2-7; TRBD1 matches 7 bases. The V gene's germline CDR1 is SGDLS and CDR2 YYNGEE. Unmatched junction bases numbered 12, after V lost 1 base and J lost 5 bases. The CDR3 is 16 residues long. CDR3 loop: CASSVTDRESPHEQYF. CDR3 DNA sequence: TGTGCCAGCAGCGTAACCGACAGGGAATCCCCCCACGAGCAGTACTTC.

V is TRBV15 and J is TRBJ2-3; 7 bases line up with TRBD1. CDR3 size: 17 residues. Germline assignment: CDR1 LNHNV and CDR2 YYDKDF (reference sequence). Trimming removed 5 bases from V and 1 base from J; junction bases left unmatched: 12. For the CDR3, the DNA is TGTGCCACCAGCGGTCTCGGGACAGAGGTTGGCACAGATACGCAGTATTTT. This sequence encodes CATSGLGTEVGTDTQYF.

This clone appeared a few times. J is TRBJ2-7 and V is TRBV10-3; the D gene is possibly TRBD1 (6 bases). Trimming removed 9 bases from V and 2 bases from J, with 20 bases in between. This CDR3 has 15 residues. Germline CDR1 is ENHRY and CDR2 is SYGVKD. This chain's CDR3 is CAMRDGTTPTYEQYF. CDR3 nucleotides: TGTGCCATGAGAGATGGGACAACCCCTACCTACGAGCAGTACTTC.